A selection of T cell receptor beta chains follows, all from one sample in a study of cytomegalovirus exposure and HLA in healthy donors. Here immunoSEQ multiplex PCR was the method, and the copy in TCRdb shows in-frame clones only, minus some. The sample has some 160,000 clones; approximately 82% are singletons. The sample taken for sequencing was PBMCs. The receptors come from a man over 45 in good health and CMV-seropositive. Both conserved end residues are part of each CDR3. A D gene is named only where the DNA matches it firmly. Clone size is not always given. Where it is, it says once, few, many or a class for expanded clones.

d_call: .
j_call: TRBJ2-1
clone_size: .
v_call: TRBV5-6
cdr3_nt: TGTGCCAGCGTGACTTGGGAGACCTACAATGAGCAGTTCTTC
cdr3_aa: CASVTWETYNEQFF

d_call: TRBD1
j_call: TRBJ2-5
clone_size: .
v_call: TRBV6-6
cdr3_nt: TGTGCCAGCAGTAAGACCCGGGACAGGGGGCAAGAGACCCAGTACTTC
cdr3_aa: CASSKTRDRGQETQYF

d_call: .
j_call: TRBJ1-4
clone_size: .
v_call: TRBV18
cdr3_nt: TGTGCCAGCTCACCACGGGCACCATCTCCGGTGGCTAATGAAAAACTGTTTTTT
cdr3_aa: CASSPRAPSPVANEKLFF

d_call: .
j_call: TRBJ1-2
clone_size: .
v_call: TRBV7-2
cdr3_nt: TGTGCCAGCAGCTTAGTGCCAGACACTAACTATGGCTACACCTTC
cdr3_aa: CASSLVPDTNYGYTF

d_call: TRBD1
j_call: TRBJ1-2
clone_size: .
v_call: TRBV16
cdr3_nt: TGTGCCAGCAGCCTTTCCCGACAGGGGCTGAACTATGGCTACACCTTC
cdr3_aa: CASSLSRQGLNYGYTF

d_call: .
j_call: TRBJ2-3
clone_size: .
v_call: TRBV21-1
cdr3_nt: TGTGCCAGCAGCAAATTGAGTTCAGGGGTCAACACAAGTACGCAGTATTTT
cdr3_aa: CASSKLSSGVNTSTQYF

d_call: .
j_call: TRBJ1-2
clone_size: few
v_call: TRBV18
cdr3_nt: TGTGCCAGCTCACCGGGAGGGGACGGCTACACCTTC
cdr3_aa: CASSPGGDGYTF

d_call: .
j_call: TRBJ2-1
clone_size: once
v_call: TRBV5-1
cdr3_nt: TGCGCCAGCAGCTTGGGTCGGGGGAGCGATGAGCAGTTCTTC
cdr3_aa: CASSLGRGSDEQFF

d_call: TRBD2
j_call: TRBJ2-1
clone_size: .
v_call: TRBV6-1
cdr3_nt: TGTGCCAGCAAAACGAGGACTAGCGGATTCAATGAGCAGTTCTTC
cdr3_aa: CASKTRTSGFNEQFF

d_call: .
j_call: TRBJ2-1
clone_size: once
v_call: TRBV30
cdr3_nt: TGTGCCTGGGGCTCTCGGAGGGAGACTTACAATGAGCAGTTCTTC
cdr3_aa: CAWGSRRETYNEQFF

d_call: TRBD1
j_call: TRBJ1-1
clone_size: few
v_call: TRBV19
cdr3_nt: TGTGCCAGTAGTATCCTGACAGGGGACAGGGCTTTCTTT
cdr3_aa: CASSILTGDRAFF